The 21 T cell receptor beta chains below all came from one sample that was sequenced in a study of blood T cell repertoires in COVID-19. Measured with immunoSEQ multiplex PCR; TCRdb has only the in-frame clones, and not every one. The table records some 120,000 clones, over 65% of them present only once. The sequenced sample was peripheral blood. All receptors derive from a man aged 25-45 years with acute or convalescent COVID-19.

V gene TRBV6-2 or TRBV6-3 combines with J gene TRBJ1-5, with D possibly being TRBD1 (5 bases). The CDR3 has 17 amino acids. CDR1 is MNHEY, CDR2 SVGEGT, per germline. V lost 4 bases to trimming and J lost 0 bases, with 16 bases between them. CDR3 loop: CASSSGQGLYSNQPQHF. CDR3 DNA sequence: TGTGCCAGCAGTTCAGGGCAGGGCCTATATAGCAATCAGCCCCAGCATTTT.

This chain uses TRBV6-2 or TRBV6-3 with TRBJ2-5; D is possibly TRBD2 (5 bases). The length of the CDR3 is 11 residues. Germline-derived CDR1 and CDR2 are MNHEY and SVGEGT. Between the trimmed V and J ends, which lost 6 bases and 5 bases, there was a span of 7 bases. Here the CDR3 reads CASSRGETQYF. The CDR3 bases are TGTGCCAGCAGCCGAGGGGAGACCCAGTACTTC.

This chain connects TRBV4-1 to TRBJ1-2; a possible D gene is TRBD1 (6 bases). Trimming removed 2 bases at V and 4 bases at J, with 11 bases between. CDR3 length: 14 residues. Germline V gene sequence: CDR1 MGHRA, CDR2 YSYEKL. CDR3 in DNA: TGCGCCAGCAGCCAACAGGGGTTTGGCTATGGCTACACCTTC. This gives the protein CASSQQGFGYGYTF.

The genes are TRBV19 and TRBJ2-1; 10 bases fit TRBD2. V was pared by 7 bases and J by 10 bases, with 10 bases of the junction left unmatched. The germline V gene has CDR1 LNHDA and CDR2 SQIVND (reference sequence). The CDR3 consists of 14 residues. For the CDR3, the DNA is TGTGCCAGTAAGGGACTAGCGTCTCCGGGGGAGCAGTTCTTC. It specifies CASKGLASPGEQFF.

This clone was counted only a few times. This chain uses TRBV10-2 with TRBJ2-7; 11 nucleotides agree with TRBD2. The length of the CDR3 is 16 residues. Germline V gives CDR1 WSHSY, CDR2 SAAADI. Unmatched junction bases numbered 11, after V lost 4 bases and J lost 6 bases. CDR3 DNA: TGCGCCAGCAGTGCGGAAGGGGGACTAGCGGATTTCGAGCAGTACTTC. Amino acid sequence: CASSAEGGLADFEQYF.

The rearrangement uses TRBV11-2 and TRBJ2-1; TRBD2 aligns across 7 bases. Germline V gene data show CDR1 as SGHAT and CDR2 as FQNNGV. The CDR3 spans 16 residues. Trimming cost V 4 bases and J 4 bases; bases outside gene matches: 10. The CDR3 sequence is CASSWGGLGWYNEQFF. The CDR3 DNA reads as TGTGCCAGCAGCTGGGGTGGACTAGGGTGGTACAATGAGCAGTTCTTC. Full variable domain (outside the CDR3, taken from reference TRBV11-2 and TRBJ2-1): EAGVAQSPRYKIIEKRQSVAFWCNPISGHATLYWYQQILGQGPKLLIQFQNNGVVDDSQLPKDRFSAERLKGVDSTLKIQPAKLEDSAVYLCASSWGGLGWYNEQFFGPGTRLTVL.

The V and J genes are TRBV3-1 (or the pseudogene TRBV3-2) and TRBJ1-6; no clear D gene. In germline, CDR1 is LGHDT, CDR2 YNNKEL (reference sequence). V was clipped by 0 bases and J by 1 base, with 7 bases between them. The CDR3 extends over 16 amino acids. The CDR3 loop is CASSQDGKSYNSPLHF. CDR3 coding DNA: TGTGCCAGCAGCCAAGATGGCAAATCCTATAATTCACCCCTCCACTTT.

The chain couples TRBV10-3 to TRBJ1-2; the match to TRBD1 covers 7 bases. The CDR3 has 12 amino acids. The germline V gene has CDR1 ENHRY and CDR2 SYGVKD. Germline trimming cut 5 bases from V and 6 bases from J; bases unmatched to any gene: 3. DNA of the CDR3: TGTGCCATCAGTATGACAGGGAATGGCTACACCTTC. The encoded protein is CAISMTGNGYTF.

The gene calls are TRBV27 and TRBJ1-1; TRBD1 matches at 10 bases. The CDR3 runs 17 residues. The germline V gene encodes CDR1 MNHEY and CDR2 SMNVEV (reference sequence). The junction had 10 bases not matched to a gene; V was cut back by 5 bases and J by 1 base. In nucleotides, the CDR3 is TGTGCCAGCAGTAGTATCCGGGACAGGGGAACGAACACTGAAGCTTTCTTT. It translates to CASSSIRDRGTNTEAFF.

V and J are TRBV2 and TRBJ1-2; TRBD1 aligns across 9 bases. The junction had 2 bases not matched to a gene; V was cut back by 2 bases and J by 1 base. The V gene's germline CDR1 is SNHLY and CDR2 FYNNEI. The CDR3 consists of 15 residues. The CDR3 protein is CASSELGQGNYGYTF. The CDR3, as DNA: TGTGCCAGCAGTGAACTGGGACAGGGTAACTATGGCTACACCTTC.

The genes are TRBV30 and TRBJ2-3, with D perhaps matching TRBD2 (6 bases). The CDR3 length is 14 residues. V lost 0 bases and J 3 bases, leaving 10 bases between the germline ends. The germline V gene has CDR1 GTSNPN and CDR2 SVGIG (reference sequence). CDR3 amino acids: CAWSVYGGTDTQYF. In DNA, the CDR3 is TGTGCCTGGAGTGTATACGGGGGAACAGATACGCAGTATTTT.

The chain links TRBV3-1 (or the pseudogene TRBV3-2) to TRBJ2-2; 9 bases agree with TRBD1. The V gene end was trimmed by 2 bases and the J gene end by 6 bases; junction bases not matched to a gene: 7. The CDR3 contains 16 residues. Per the germline V gene, CDR1 is LGHDT and CDR2 is YNNKEL (reference sequence). The CDR3 spells CASSQIGTGPSGELFF. The CDR3 bases are TGTGCCAGCAGCCAAATAGGGACAGGGCCCTCCGGGGAGCTGTTTTTT.

The rearrangement uses TRBV18 and TRBJ2-5, with D unclear. CDR1 is KGHSH and CDR2 is LQKENI in the germline V gene. The CDR3 spans 14 residues. Trimming left V 0 bases short and J 5 bases short, with 10 bases between. CDR3 amino acids: CASSPPQRRETQYF. For the CDR3, the DNA is TGTGCCAGCTCACCACCCCAGCGAAGGGAGACCCAGTACTTC. The entire variable domain, with the rest obtained from reference TRBV18 and TRBJ2-5, is as follows: NAGVMQNPRHLVRRRGQEARLRCSPMKGHSHVYWYRQLPEEGLKFMVYLQKENIIDESGMPKERFSAEFPKEGPSILRIQQVVRGDSAAYFCASSPPQRRETQYFGPGTRLLVL.

To note about this clone: This sample also contains other DNA sequences that code for the same CDR3. This sequence joins TRBV9 and TRBJ2-7, with a tentative D call TRBD2 (5 bases). Germline loops: CDR1 SGDLS, CDR2 YYNGEE. The length of the CDR3 is 15 residues. Trimming cost V 0 bases and J 0 bases, with 10 bases left between them. CDR3 in amino acids: CASSVGTGSSYEQYF. The CDR3 DNA reads TGTGCCAGCAGCGTAGGTACGGGGAGCTCCTACGAGCAGTACTTC.

J is TRBJ1-6 and V is TRBV5-8; 9 positions agree with TRBD1. Germline V CDR1 and CDR2: SGHTS, YDEGEE. J gave up 7 bases and V 4 bases, and 6 bases lay outside the gene matches. This CDR3 is 15 amino acids long. CDR3 DNA sequence: TGTGCCAGCAGCCCCCGGACAGGGGAAAATTCACCCCTCCACTTT. It specifies CASSPRTGENSPLHF. The entire variable domain, with the rest obtained from reference TRBV5-8 and TRBJ1-6, is as follows: EAGVTQSPTHLIKTRGQQATLRCSPISGHTSVYWYQQALGLGLQFLLWYDEGEERNRGNFPPRFSGRQFPNYSSELNVNALELEDSALYLCASSPRTGENSPLHFGNGTRLTVT.

The CDR3 nucleotides are TGTGCCAGCAGTTTAGTTCGGTCTGGTGAGCAGTTCTTC. This sequence encodes CASSLVRSGEQFF. The chain carries TRBV12-3 or TRBV12-4 and TRBJ2-1; D ambiguous. The CDR3 loop spans 13 amino acids. The V gene lost 1 base and the J gene lost 9 bases, with 10 bases spanning the gap.

The count of this clone is one. CDR3 sequence: CASSPSGGRLTLWEQYF. CDR3 DNA sequence: TGTGCCAGCAGCCCCTCAGGGGGGAGACTGACTCTTTGGGAGCAGTACTTC. The rearrangement links TRBV7-2 to TRBJ2-7, with D possibly matching TRBD1 (7 bases). The length of the CDR3 is 17 residues. Trimming shortened V by 5 bases and J by 7 bases, and 27 bases separated the two germline ends. Germline CDR1 and CDR2: SGHTA and FQGNSA.

The chain employs TRBV29-1 and TRBJ2-1; TRBD1 aligns across 8 bases. The CDR3 is 15 residues long. Germline V gene sequence: CDR1 SQVTM, CDR2 ANQGSEA. V shed 4 bases and J 0 bases; nucleotides not matched to a gene: 5. In DNA, the CDR3 is TGCAGCGTTGTCGGGACAGGAGCCTCCTACAATGAGCAGTTCTTC. It codes for CSVVGTGASYNEQFF.

The chain links TRBV30 to TRBJ1-6; D may be TRBD1 (5 bases). CDR1 is GTSNPN and CDR2 is SVGIG in the germline V gene (reference sequence). There are 14 residues in the CDR3. The V gene lost 2 bases and the J gene lost 3 bases, with 8 bases spanning the gap. The CDR3 is CAWSRDSYNSPLHF. The CDR3 coding sequence is TGTGCCTGGAGTAGAGACAGCTATAATTCACCCCTCCACTTT. The variable domain in full, completed from reference TRBV30 and TRBJ1-6, reads SQTIHQWPATLVQPVGSPLSLECTVEGTSNPNLYWYRQAAGRGLQLLFYSVGIGQISSEVPQNLSASRPQDRQFILSSKKLLLSDSGFYLCAWSRDSYNSPLHFGNGTRLTVT.

The gene calls are TRBV5-6 and TRBJ2-1, with 8 bases fitting TRBD1. This CDR3 region has 15 residues. Germline-derived CDR1 and CDR2 are SGHDT and YYEEEE. Trimming removed 3 bases from V and 6 bases from J; junction bases left unmatched: 8. The CDR3 sequence: CASSSIDRGGNEQFF. The CDR3 DNA is TGTGCCAGCAGCTCCATTGACAGGGGTGGCAATGAGCAGTTCTTC.

J is TRBJ2-6 and V is TRBV7-6, with 9 bases identical to TRBD1. J gave up 3 bases and V 2 bases, and 8 bases lay outside the gene matches. CDR1 is SGHVS and CDR2 is FNYEAQ in the germline V gene. The CDR3 is 18 residues long. The chain's CDR3 is CASSLRQGVPIGANVLTF. Written as DNA, the CDR3 is TGTGCCAGCAGCTTAAGACAGGGGGTCCCTATTGGGGCCAACGTCCTGACTTTC.